Listed below are T cell receptor beta chains from one sample, sequenced in a study of early T cells in non-severe SARS-CoV-2 infection. TCRdb reprocessed the 5' RACE reads via MiXCR and lists one record per CDR3 protein. The sample lists about 59,000 distinct CDR3 sequences, 13% seen once, with approximately 9.4% in the top ten. The material sequenced was whole blood, taken at baseline. These receptors came from an adult who was a healthcare worker with PCR-confirmed SARS-CoV-2 infection or an uninfected control (not recorded which). Both conserved end residues are part of each CDR3. D genes are given only for firm matches. Expanded clones are given a class, and other clones once, few, many or no size at all.

many,TRBJ2-5,TRBD2,TRBV7-2,CASSLGLAGGQETQYF,TGTGCCAGCAGCTTAGGACTAGCGGGAGGACAAGAGACCCAGTACTTC
few,TRBJ1-2,NA,TRBV19,CASTLLGGADYGYTF,TGTGCCAGTACCCTACTTGGGGGCGCGGACTATGGCTACACCTTC
many,TRBJ2-3,NA,TRBV15,CATSKGGGSPDTQYF,TGTGCCACCAGCAAAGGGGGCGGGAGCCCAGATACGCAGTATTTT
NA,TRBJ2-1,NA,TRBV7-6,CASTRGAAGTYNEQFF,TGTGCCAGCACCCGAGGAGCGGCGGGAACTTACAATGAGCAGTTCTTC
few,TRBJ1-1,NA,TRBV5-8,CASSLEGAVATEAFF,TGTGCCAGCAGCTTGGAAGGGGCCGTGGCCACTGAAGCTTTCTTT
few,TRBJ2-3,TRBD1,TRBV5-1,CASSVRWTGSTDTQYF,TGCGCCAGCAGCGTGAGGTGGACAGGGAGCACAGATACGCAGTATTTT
many,TRBJ2-3,NA,TRBV5-4,CASSFVADTQYF,TGTGCCAGCAGCTTTGTGGCAGATACGCAGTATTTT
many,TRBJ2-1,TRBD2,TRBV14,CASSPLTGLAGYGQFF,TGTGCCAGCAGCCCCTTGACGGGACTAGCGGGGTATGGGCAGTTCTTC
NA,TRBJ1-2,TRBD1,TRBV27,CASSLHRGGNYGYTF,TGTGCCAGCAGTCTCCACAGGGGAGGTAACTATGGCTACACCTTC
NA,TRBJ2-1,TRBD1,TRBV27,CASSLGTGGSEQFF,TGTGCCAGCAGTTTAGGGACAGGGGGCAGTGAGCAGTTCTTC
NA,TRBJ2-3,NA,TRBV6-2/TRBV6-3,CASSIYRAPLQATQYF,TGTGCCAGCAGCATCTACCGGGCCCCCCTCCAAGCTACGCAGTATTTT
NA,TRBJ2-1,TRBD2,TRBV10-2,CASSVAGGPLDEQFF,TGCGCCAGCAGTGTAGCGGGGGGGCCATTGGATGAGCAGTTCTTC
NA,TRBJ2-7,TRBD2,TRBV7-3,CASSSGLAGDEQYF,TGTGCCAGCAGCTCGGGACTAGCGGGAGACGAGCAGTACTTC
many,TRBJ2-3,TRBD1,TRBV13,CASSFRDRGTDTQYF,TGTGCCAGCAGCTTCAGGGACAGGGGAACAGATACGCAGTATTTT
many,TRBJ2-5,NA,TRBV6-6,CASSYSLDTPYQETQYF,TGTGCCAGCAGTTACTCTTTAGACACCCCGTACCAAGAGACCCAGTACTTC
NA,TRBJ1-4,NA,TRBV5-4,CASSRGGSDEKLFF,TGTGCCAGCAGCCGGGGGGGTAGCGATGAAAAACTGTTTTTT
NA,TRBJ1-1,NA,TRBV29-1,CSERTYDTEAFF,TGCAGCGAGCGGACCTACGACACTGAAGCTTTCTTT
NA,TRBJ1-4,NA,TRBV6-6,CASTQSGRGSTNEKLFF,TGTGCCAGCACTCAAAGTGGCCGGGGTTCCACTAATGAAAAACTGTTTTTT
few,TRBJ2-5,TRBD1,TRBV7-3,CASSLGTGAGETQYF,TGTGCCAGCAGCTTAGGTACAGGGGCCGGAGAGACCCAGTACTTC
NA,TRBJ1-4,NA,TRBV5-5,CASSSPGLNEKLFF,TGTGCCAGCAGTTCCCCGGGACTGAATGAAAAACTGTTTTTT
many,TRBJ2-7,TRBD1,TRBV12-3/TRBV12-4,CASSLRQGGSYEQYF,TGTGCCAGCAGTTTAAGACAGGGGGGGAGCTACGAGCAGTACTTC
NA,TRBJ1-1,NA,TRBV18,CASSLNGPHTEAFF,TGTGCCAGCTCACTTAACGGACCACACACTGAAGCTTTCTTT
NA,TRBJ2-7,NA,TRBV3-1,CASTTTTRAGEQYF,TGTGCCAGCACCACAACTACCAGGGCGGGCGAGCAGTACTTC
few,TRBJ2-3,TRBD2,TRBV13,CASSWTSGSSPDTQYF,TGTGCCAGCAGCTGGACTAGCGGGAGTTCCCCAGATACGCAGTATTTT
once,TRBJ1-2,NA,TRBV19,CASSIISEFYGYTF,TGTGCCAGTAGTATTATTTCGGAGTTCTATGGCTACACCTTC
few,TRBJ2-6,TRBD1,TRBV28,CASSPQGVSGANVLTF,TGTGCCAGCAGTCCCCAGGGGGTCTCTGGGGCCAACGTCCTGACTTTC
few,TRBJ1-5,NA,TRBV20-1,CSARDFPSNQPQHF,TGCAGTGCTAGAGATTTCCCCTCCAATCAGCCCCAGCATTTT
NA,TRBJ2-6,NA,TRBV7-2,CASSLTGASPSGANVLTF,TGTGCCAGCAGCTTAACCGGGGCCTCACCCTCTGGGGCCAACGTCCTGACTTTC
many,TRBJ2-7,NA,TRBV12-5,CASGLGTYSYEQYF,TGTGCTAGTGGTTTGGGGACATACTCCTACGAGCAGTACTTC